A single sample is the source of the 10 T cell receptor beta chains below, sequenced in a study of shared T cell receptors in the human thymus. Profiling relied on immunoSEQ multiplex PCR, and the TCRdb table lists in-frame clones only, not all of them. This table holds hundreds of thousands of clones, roughly 90% found once. These records were also assigned to another study, of human thymus T cells.

Sequenced sample: thymocytes. These receptors originate from a boy younger than two with a congenital heart defect.

The chain joins TRBV9 to TRBJ1-5, with 10 positions matching TRBD1. This CDR3 contains 15 residues. The germline V gene has CDR1 SGDLS and CDR2 YYNGEE. The trim removed 0 bases at V and 4 bases at J, leaving 1 base unmatched. CDR3 sequence (DNA): TGTGCCAGCAGCGTAGGACAGGGGGCGAATCAGCCCCAGCATTTT. Amino acid sequence: CASSVGQGANQPQHF.

The CDR3 bases are TGTGCCAGCAGCTTAGATTCCCGGGACAGGGCCGTGAACATTCAGTACTTC. Translated: CASSLDSRDRAVNIQYF. V gene TRBV11-2 combines with J gene TRBJ2-4; 9 bases line up with TRBD1. The CDR3 runs 17 residues. Unmatched junction bases numbered 10, after V lost 0 bases and J lost 7 bases. CDR1 SGHAT and CDR2 FQNNGV come from the germline V gene.

The chain couples TRBV6-6 to TRBJ2-7; 7 bases agree with TRBD1. The CDR3 is 12 amino acids. CDR1 is MNHNY, CDR2 SVGAGI, per germline (reference sequence). V trimming: 4 bases; J trimming: 6 bases; junction bases outside the gene matches: 3. CDR3 nucleotide sequence: TGTGCCAGCAGTTCGACAGGGTTCGAGCAGTACTTC. Protein product: CASSSTGFEQYF.

The genes are TRBV7-5 and TRBJ1-3; the table calls TRBD1, which could not be checked here. TRBV7-5 is a recognized pseudogene. The CDR3 is made up of 16 amino acids. Written as DNA, the CDR3 is TGTGTCAGAAGCTTAACCCACAGGGTTTCTGGAAACACCATATATTTT. It is translated as CVRSLTHRVSGNTIYF.

The chain recombines TRBV2 with TRBJ1-3; TRBD1 is a possible D gene (6 bases). Germline lookup yields CDR1 SNHLY and CDR2 FYNNEI. Trimming stripped 10 bases from V and 0 bases from J, with 13 bases between. This CDR3 region has 14 residues. The DNA for the CDR3 is TGTGCCATTGGGGGGGCCGACTCTGGAAACACCATATATTTT. Translating gives CAIGGADSGNTIYF.

DNA for the CDR3: TGTGCCAGCAGCTTGAGGGGGCTTCCTCTCTACGAGCAGTACTTC. Protein: CASSLRGLPLYEQYF. This chain joins TRBV7-8 and TRBJ2-7, with 7 bases that match TRBD1. This CDR3 comprises 15 residues. Germline V lookup: CDR1 SGHVS, CDR2 FQNEAQ. The V and J ends lost 3 bases and 3 bases, in that order; junction bases with no gene match: 8.

The chain recombines TRBV27 with TRBJ2-2, with a tentative D call TRBD1 (5 bases). CDR1 and CDR2 (germline): MNHEY, SMNVEV (reference sequence). CDR3 length: 17 residues. Trimming cost V 3 bases and J 4 bases, with 18 bases left between them. The CDR3 nucleotides read TGTGCCAGCAGTTTTTCGATCACTCGAGACAGCACCGGGGAGCTGTTTTTT. This encodes CASSFSITRDSTGELFF.

The rearrangement joins TRBV5-1 to TRBJ1-1; 8 bases are a match to TRBD1. In germline, CDR1 is SGHRS, CDR2 YFSETQ. V lost 0 bases to trimming and J lost 3 bases; unmatched junction nucleotides: 10. The CDR3 has 17 residues. CDR3 in amino acids: CASSLEQDRDGDTEAFF. The DNA for the CDR3 is TGCGCCAGCAGCTTGGAGCAGGACAGGGACGGGGACACTGAAGCTTTCTTT.

This clone was found a few times. This sequence joins TRBV29-1 and TRBJ2-1; 13 bases match TRBD2. The CDR3 extends over 19 amino acids. Looked up from germline, CDR1 is SQVTM and CDR2 is ANQGSEA. Trimming took 1 base from V and 0 from J; bases not matched to a gene: 9. CDR3 loop: CSVEATSGRPPSSYNEQFF. Written as DNA, the CDR3 is TGCAGCGTTGAAGCGACTAGCGGGAGGCCCCCGAGCTCCTACAATGAGCAGTTCTTC.

This chain joins TRBV28 and TRBJ1-5; 11 bases fit TRBD1. CDR3 size: 16 residues. V dropped 3 bases and J dropped 4; count of bases not matched to a gene: 5. Germline CDR1 reads MDHEN; CDR2 reads SYDVKM. The CDR3 DNA is TGTGCCAGCAGTTTTGGGGACAGGGGGGTTAATCAGCCCCAGCATTTT. Encoded protein: CASSFGDRGVNQPQHF.